The clone carrying this TCR beta chain was picked up a small number of times. Its cognate antigen is unknown. Alongside a J-beta primer mix, a sample-barcoded 5' primer served in a second PCR lasting about 6 to 11 cycles. TCRdb ran MiXCR on the 5' RACE reads and lists one entry per CDR3 protein. The data show about 1.8 million distinct CDR3 sequences, roughly 50% seen once. This record comes from a study of blood T cells in healthy people across ages. General observations from the study: Roughly linearly, TCR beta diversity per million T cells fell as age increased.

Per germline, CDR1 SGHVS and CDR2 FNYEAQ. This CDR3 is built from 14 residues. The V gene lost 0 bases and the J gene lost 9 bases, with 12 bases spanning the gap. The sequence derives from a woman aged 40-49 years in good health. The sequenced material came from blood. The gene calls are TRBV7-6 and TRBJ2-1; the D gene is possibly TRBD2 (6 bases). The CDR3 is CASSLAPLGGEQFF. CDR3 sequence (DNA): TGTGCCAGCAGCTTAGCTCCACTGGGGGGTGAGCAGTTCTTC.